This TCR beta chain came from a study of T-cell memory formation after mild COVID-19. TCRdb used MiXCR to reprocess the 5' RACE reads, holding one entry per CDR3 protein. The sample holds tens of thousands of distinct CDR3 sequences; 7.4% are singletons and the top ten take roughly an eighth. The CDR3 consists of 13 residues. Looked up from germline, CDR1 is DFQATT and CDR2 is SNEGSKA (reference sequence). V was clipped by 0 bases and J by 7 bases, with 9 bases between them. The genes are TRBV20-1 and TRBJ1-4; unclear D gene. The receptor comes from an adult woman who had mild COVID-19 (a few samples of this study predate the infection). Cell type and time point are not known. Sequencing was carried out using PBMCs or a T cell subset sorted from them (not recorded which). The CDR3 nucleotides are TGCAGTGCTAGAGAGGGGTCGGGTGAAAAACTGTTTTTT. This sequence encodes CSAREGSGEKLFF.